This TCR beta chain was captured in a study of identical twins' blood T cells. Turning to the study itself: About 50 million reads came from about 12 libraries, six alpha, six beta. Study results and caveats: Abundant TCRbeta CDR3s overlapped more between twins than with unrelated donors.

The V end was cut by 3 bases, the J end by 7 bases, with 9 bases between. CDR1 is SQVTM and CDR2 is ANQGSEA in the germline V gene. This CDR3 has 11 residues. Concerning this clonotype: No antigen is known for it.

Each CDR3 protein is one row after TCRdb ran MiXCR on the 5' RACE reads. Of fewer than 450,000 distinct CDR3 sequences in the sample, 25% to 35% were seen once. V usage is TRBV29-1 and J usage is TRBJ1-2; D is uncertain. This TCR was sampled from a woman aged 18-49 years in good health. The source material was PBMCs. The CDR3 coding sequence is TGCAGCGTTGACGGACGTGCTGGCTACACCTTC. Translated, it gives CSVDGRAGYTF.